This TCR beta chain was recovered during a study of T cell changes during pregnancy in multiple sclerosis. Data came from immunoSEQ multiplex PCR; TCRdb stores just in-frame clones and leaves some out. The data hold about 61,000 clones, with 88% observed a single time. With 6 bases removed from V and 6 bases from J, the gap between germline ends came to 14 bases. CDR1 and CDR2 (germline): MDHEN, SYDVKM. The CDR3 has 13 amino acids. Here the sequenced sample was peripheral blood, taken in the first trimester of pregnancy. The receptor was derived from a female donor with multiple sclerosis, enrolled in a pregnancy study. The rearrangement joins TRBV28 to TRBJ1-2; D gene ambiguous. CDR3 nucleotide sequence: TGTGCCAGCAGCTCGGACCTAGCCCATGGCTACACCTTC. Residues: CASSSDLAHGYTF.